The next 24 T cell receptor beta chains were all read from a single sample in a study of blood T cell repertoires in COVID-19. Sequenced by immunoSEQ multiplex PCR; TCRdb stores in-frame clones only, minus some. Altogether around 65,000 clones are present, roughly 91% being singletons, with the ten largest covering less than 2%. The sample taken for sequencing was peripheral blood. The receptors originated from a human donor in a cohort sampled during active COVID-19.

This chain joins TRBV9 and TRBJ1-1; TRBD1 is a possible D gene (5 bases). Germline CDR1 and CDR2: SGDLS and YYNGEE. The CDR3 is 15 residues long. V lost 0 bases and J 10 bases, leaving 19 bases between the germline ends. The chain's CDR3 is CASSVVEGSEVGAFF. CDR3 nucleotide sequence: TGTGCCAGCAGCGTAGTGGAGGGGTCGGAGGTGGGAGCTTTCTTT.

J is TRBJ1-6 and V is TRBV10-1; D unresolved. Trimming removed 0 bases from V and 0 bases from J, with 3 bases in between. Per germline, CDR1 WNHNN and CDR2 SYGVQD (reference sequence). The CDR3 length is 15 residues. CDR3: CASSESSSYNSPLHF. In DNA form, the CDR3 reads TGCGCCAGCAGTGAGTCGAGCTCCTATAATTCACCCCTCCACTTT.

The V gene is TRBV27, the J gene TRBJ1-4; D is perhaps TRBD1 (6 bases). This CDR3 spans 19 amino acids. Trimming removed 6 bases at V and 0 bases at J, with 23 bases between. Germline values: CDR1 MNHEY, CDR2 SMNVEV (reference sequence). CDR3 residues: CASSPGTGRGASTNEKLFF. CDR3 nucleotide sequence: TGTGCCAGCAGCCCCGGAACAGGGAGGGGGGCTTCAACTAATGAAAAACTGTTTTTT.

With respect to this clone: At one end, the junction sequence differs from germline, possibly due to a read error. V and J are TRBV28 and TRBJ2-1; 8 bases map to TRBD1. The CDR3 is made up of 15 amino acids. Per germline, CDR1 MDHEN and CDR2 SYDVKM. In DNA, the CDR3 is TGTGCCAGCAGCCCATCCGGGACAGGATACAATGGGCAGTTCTTC. Protein product: CASSPSGTGYNGQFF.

The chain joins TRBV6-5 to TRBJ1-5, with 8 bases matching TRBD1. Germline CDR1 MNHEY, CDR2 SVGAGI. This CDR3 contains 15 residues. V dropped 5 bases and J dropped 1; count of bases not matched to a gene: 4. For the CDR3, the DNA is TGTGCCAGCAGTCTTCGGGACAGGAGCAATCAGCCCCAGCATTTT. Translated: CASSLRDRSNQPQHF.

CDR3 region: CATGSGSSEQYF. The CDR3 DNA follows: TGTGCCACAGGTAGCGGGAGTAGCGAGCAGTACTTC. The V call is TRBV24-1, the J call TRBJ2-7; TRBD2 aligns across 9 bases. CDR1 KGHDR and CDR2 SFDVKD come from the germline V gene. Trimming removed 10 bases from V and 6 bases from J; junction bases left unmatched: 6. The CDR3 has 12 residues.

The chain is built from TRBV19 and TRBJ1-4; D is unresolved. Looked up from germline, CDR1 is LNHDA and CDR2 is SQIVND (reference sequence). Trimming took off 0 bases at V and 6 bases at J, with 5 bases between the two ends. This CDR3 region has 13 residues. CDR3 sequence: CASSIDLYEKLFF. The CDR3 nucleotides read TGTGCCAGTAGTATAGATCTGTATGAAAAACTGTTTTTT. Supplemented by reference TRBV19 and TRBJ1-4, the full variable domain reads DGGITQSPKYLFRKEGQNVTLSCEQNLNHDAMYWYRQDPGQGLRLIYYSQIVNDFQKGDIAEGYSVSREKKESFPLTVTSAQKNPTAFYLCASSIDLYEKLFFGSGTQLSVL.

The chain uses TRBV6-1 and TRBJ2-1; tentatively, D is TRBD2 (7 bases). Between the trimmed V and J ends, which lost 3 bases and 1 base, there was a span of 22 bases. Germline CDR1 MNHNS, CDR2 SASEGT. The CDR3 has 19 amino acids. CDR3 nucleotides: TGTGCCAGCAGTGATAGAATCCCTAGCGGAGGGGGGTCCTACAATGAGCAGTTCTTC. Residues: CASSDRIPSGGGSYNEQFF.

A single count supports this clone. This rearrangement joins TRBV3-1 (or the pseudogene TRBV3-2) to TRBJ2-1, with 11 bases aligning to TRBD2. The trim removed 2 bases at V and 3 bases at J, leaving 12 bases unmatched. The CDR3 runs 19 residues. Germline CDR1 reads LGHDT; CDR2 reads YNNKEL (reference sequence). In DNA, the CDR3 is TGTGCCAGCAGCCAACCTAGTGGTAGCGGGAGGGGTTACTACAATGAGCAGTTCTTC. It codes for CASSQPSGSGRGYYNEQFF.

In DNA, the CDR3 is TGCAGCGTAATTCTGGGGACTAGCGGGTTTAATGAGCAGTTCTTC. It specifies CSVILGTSGFNEQFF. The genes are TRBV29-1 and TRBJ2-1, with 12 bases aligning to TRBD2. The V gene end was trimmed by 6 bases and the J gene end by 7 bases; junction bases not matched to a gene: 10. Germline V gene lookup returns CDR1 SQVTM and CDR2 ANQGSEA. CDR3 size: 15 residues.

Written as DNA, the CDR3 is TGTGCCAGCAGCCCCAGACTAGCTGGCGGCGAGCAGTACTTC. It specifies CASSPRLAGGEQYF. The chain combines TRBV3-1 (or the pseudogene TRBV3-2) with TRBJ2-7; 7 bases agree with TRBD2. Germline CDR1 is LGHDT and CDR2 is YNNKEL (reference sequence). The CDR3 is 14 amino acids. V lost 4 bases, J lost 6 bases, and 9 bases stayed unmatched.

The chain has TRBV5-1 and TRBJ2-7; unclear D gene. The CDR3 has 14 amino acids. Germline lookup yields CDR1 SGHRS and CDR2 YFSETQ. V shed 0 bases and J shed 6 bases, with 13 bases lying between them. The CDR3 DNA reads as TGCGCCAGCAGCTTGGTCGACACTGGTTTCGAGCAGTACTTC. It codes for CASSLVDTGFEQYF.

The chain employs TRBV12-5 and TRBJ1-1; D not certain. The V gene lost 0 bases and the J gene lost 0 bases, with 8 bases spanning the gap. Germline CDR1 and CDR2: LGHNT and FRNRAP. The CDR3 runs 15 residues. The CDR3 sequence: CASGLVRGLNTEAFF. The CDR3 DNA reads TGTGCTAGTGGTTTGGTCCGGGGTCTGAACACTGAAGCTTTCTTT.

The chain has TRBV9 and TRBJ1-5, with D perhaps TRBD1 (5 bases). Trimming took 4 bases from V and 3 from J, leaving 17 bases between them. Germline V gives CDR1 SGDLS, CDR2 YYNGEE. The length of the CDR3 is 16 residues. The DNA of the CDR3 is TGTGCCAGCAGCCTCTCCCTGCAGGGCCACAATCAGCCCCAGCATTTT. Protein: CASSLSLQGHNQPQHF.

The chain combines TRBV28 with TRBJ1-1; 8 bases are a match to TRBD1. The germline gives CDR1 MDHEN, CDR2 SYDVKM. The CDR3 has 15 residues. With V trimmed by 7 bases and J by 7 bases, 14 bases remained unmatched. For the CDR3, the DNA is TGTGCCAGCATAAGTCCAGGGGGCACAGCGGGTGAAGCTTTCTTT. This codes for CASISPGGTAGEAFF.

The J gene is TRBJ2-7, the V gene TRBV7-3, with D possibly matching TRBD2 (5 bases). There are 15 residues in the CDR3. Per germline, CDR1 SGHTA and CDR2 FQGTGA. Trimming took off 2 bases at V and 0 bases at J, with 11 bases between the two ends. CDR3 sequence: CASSLSSGSSYEQYF. The CDR3 DNA is TGTGCCAGCAGCTTATCAAGCGGAAGCTCCTACGAGCAGTACTTC.

This chain connects TRBV21-1 to TRBJ2-5; the table's D call, TRBD2, was not checked against the DNA. TRBV21-1 is labeled a pseudogene. This CDR3 spans 21 amino acids. DNA of the CDR3: TGTGCCAGCAGCTCGGAAGCGGAGAAAAGCGGGAGGGCCTTTAGCCAAGAGACCCAGTACTTC. This translates into CASSSEAEKSGRAFSQETQYF.

The chain uses TRBV4-2 and TRBJ2-7, with 13 bases aligning to TRBD2. The CDR3 covers 14 residues. Germline V gives CDR1 LGHNA, CDR2 YNFKEQ. The J segment lost 9 bases and the V segment lost 4 bases, leaving 6 bases of the junction unmatched. CDR3 nucleotide sequence: TGTGCCAGCAGCCCGGGACTAGCGGGACATATGCAGTACTTC. The encoded protein is CASSPGLAGHMQYF.

V is TRBV11-2 and J is TRBJ2-5; 13 bases fit TRBD2. This CDR3 comprises 16 residues. Per the germline V gene, CDR1 is SGHAT and CDR2 is FQNNGV. Trimming removed 1 base from V and 4 bases from J; junction bases left unmatched: 3. The CDR3 loop is CASSLGTSGSSETQYF. CDR3 in DNA: TGTGCCAGCAGCTTAGGGACTAGCGGGAGTTCAGAGACCCAGTACTTC.

V is TRBV6-2 or TRBV6-3 and J is TRBJ1-6; D may be TRBD1 (6 bases). V lost 6 bases to trimming and J lost 6 bases, with 12 bases between them. The germline V gene has CDR1 MNHEY and CDR2 SVGEGT. CDR3 size: 14 residues. The CDR3 here is CASSPGRGNSPLHF. CDR3 sequence (DNA): TGTGCCAGCAGCCCGGGCAGGGGTAATTCACCCCTCCACTTT.

The chain recombines TRBV6-5 with TRBJ1-6, with 7 bases matching TRBD1. Germline V gives CDR1 MNHEY, CDR2 SVGAGI. V trimming: 2 bases; J trimming: 6 bases; junction bases outside the gene matches: 7. There are 16 residues in the CDR3. The CDR3 DNA is TGTGCCAGCAGTTACGGTTCAGGGACAGCTAATTCACCCCTCCACTTT. Protein product: CASSYGSGTANSPLHF.

This chain connects TRBV7-3 to TRBJ2-2; possibly TRBD2 for D (5 bases). Germline CDR1 and CDR2: SGHTA and FQGTGA. V lost 5 bases to trimming and J lost 7 bases, with 20 bases between them. The CDR3 runs to 16 residues. DNA for the CDR3: TGTGCCAGCAGCCCGCGGGCTGGCGAGGTTGGCGGGGAGCTGTTTTTT. Protein sequence: CASSPRAGEVGGELFF.

This sequence joins TRBV6-5 and TRBJ2-1; 12 bases map to TRBD2. The germline V gene has CDR1 MNHEY and CDR2 SVGAGI. The CDR3 is 16 amino acids. Trimming cost V 2 bases and J 5 bases; bases outside gene matches: 4. In DNA form, the CDR3 reads TGTGCCAGCAGTTACGCCGGACTAGCGGGACACAATGAGCAGTTCTTC. The encoded protein is CASSYAGLAGHNEQFF.

This rearrangement joins TRBV10-3 to TRBJ2-7; 10 bases align to TRBD2. Germline assignment: CDR1 ENHRY and CDR2 SYGVKD. The V and J ends lost 3 bases and 2 bases, in that order; junction bases with no gene match: 10. CDR3 length: 17 residues. CDR3 protein: CAISELRTSGFTYEQYF. CDR3 nucleotides: TGTGCCATCAGTGAACTGAGGACTAGCGGATTTACCTACGAGCAGTACTTC.